Each of the 29 T cell receptor beta chains below was sequenced from the same sample in a study of human T cells and chemical hapten exposure. Specified time point: patch test 2, 6 weeks after DPC sensitization. This sample's treatment: therapeutic diphenylcyclopropenone sensitization with weekly scalp DPC. TCRdb used MiXCR to reprocess the RACE reads, holding one entry per CDR3 protein. The table has tens of thousands of distinct CDR3 sequences, around 9.3% seen once. The sample consisted of whole blood, taken in connection with sensitization to the hapten diphenylcyclopropenone (DPC). All receptors come from a woman in her thirties or forties with alopecia areata. Some clones in this sample may be carry-over from other donors' samples.

This clonotype was observed many times. J is TRBJ2-1 and V is TRBV4-1; possibly TRBD2 for D (5 bases). The CDR3 contains 12 residues. V was cut by 5 bases and J by 7 bases, with 9 bases left in between. CDR1 is MGHRA, CDR2 YSYEKL, per germline. Here the CDR3 DNA reads TGCGCCAGCAGCTTTCCGGGGAATGAGCAGTTCTTC. Residues: CASSFPGNEQFF.

This clonotype has at least ten counts. The V gene is TRBV28, the J gene TRBJ2-7, with unresolved D. The CDR3 is made up of 12 amino acids. Looked up from germline, CDR1 is MDHEN and CDR2 is SYDVKM. V was shortened by 1 base and J by 9 bases, with 10 bases between the two germline ends. CDR3 nucleotides: TGTGCCAGCAGTTTATCACCCCTTGTGCAGTACTTC. This translates into CASSLSPLVQYF.

Many counts were recorded for this clonotype. V usage is TRBV4-1 and J usage is TRBJ2-3; the D gene is possibly TRBD2 (6 bases). The germline V gene has CDR1 MGHRA and CDR2 YSYEKL. This CDR3 region has 18 residues. The V gene lost 1 base and the J gene lost 4 bases, with 21 bases spanning the gap. The CDR3 loop reads CASSQGLAGRGRADTQYF. Written as DNA, the CDR3 is TGCGCCAGCAGCCAAGGCCTTGCGGGAAGGGGAAGGGCAGATACGCAGTATTTT.

Ten or more counts support this clonotype. This chain links TRBV18 with TRBJ2-7; D tentatively fits TRBD1 or TRBD2 (5 bases each). V lost 5 bases, J lost 5 bases, and 16 bases lay in between. The CDR3 runs to 14 residues. Germline V gene sequence: CDR1 KGHSH, CDR2 LQKENI. DNA for the CDR3: TGTGCCAGCTCATCCCGACGGGGCCAGGACGAGCAGTACTTC. It codes for CASSSRRGQDEQYF.

This clonotype has at least ten counts. The rearrangement joins TRBV7-8 to TRBJ2-5; either TRBD1 or TRBD2 may fit D (5 bases each). The CDR3 spans 15 residues. Trimming left V 10 bases short and J 5 bases short, with 23 bases between. Germline CDR1 SGHVS, CDR2 FQNEAQ. As DNA, the CDR3 is TGTGCCATTAAAGCTGGGACGGCCCGGCCGGAGACCCAGTACTTC. This encodes CAIKAGTARPETQYF. Together with reference TRBV7-8 and TRBJ2-5, the CDR3 gives the full variable domain: GAGVSQSPRYKVAKRGQDVALRCDPISGHVSLFWYQQALGQGPEFLTYFQNEAQLDKSGLPSDRFFAERPEGSVSTLKIQRTQQEDSAVYLCAIKAGTARPETQYFGPGTRLLVL.

In nucleotides, the CDR3 is TGTGCCAGCAGTTTATACGGCGGGTCAGGGGAGGGTGGCACTGAAGCTTTCTTT. This sequence encodes CASSLYGGSGEGGTEAFF. The V gene is TRBV27, the J gene TRBJ1-1, with a tentative D call TRBD1 (6 bases). The V end was cut by 1 base, the J end by 4 bases, with 22 bases between. The V gene's germline CDR1 is MNHEY and CDR2 SMNVEV (reference sequence). The CDR3 contains 18 residues.

This clonotype showed up many times. The chain uses TRBV29-1 and TRBJ1-3; D is ambiguous. The V gene's germline CDR1 is SQVTM and CDR2 ANQGSEA. This CDR3 comprises 11 residues. The V gene lost 4 bases and the J gene lost 3 bases, with 4 bases spanning the gap. This chain's CDR3 is CSVVSGNTIYF. The CDR3 nucleotides read TGCAGCGTTGTGAGTGGAAACACCATATATTTT.

This clonotype was found many times. This chain joins TRBV19 and TRBJ1-1; no clear D gene. Per germline, CDR1 LNHDA and CDR2 SQIVND (reference sequence). The CDR3 runs 14 residues. The V and J ends lost 3 bases and 1 base respectively, with 9 bases between them. In DNA, the CDR3 is TGTGCCAGTAGTATGTCGAAGCAGAACACTGAAGCTTTCTTT. Translation gives CASSMSKQNTEAFF.

There are a few counts of this clonotype. V gene TRBV14 combines with J gene TRBJ2-1; the D is unclear. V lost 0 bases and J lost 7, with 10 bases in between. There are 14 residues in the CDR3. Looked up from germline, CDR1 is SGHDN and CDR2 is FVKESK. CDR3 protein: CASSQESSRNEQFF. Here the CDR3 DNA reads TGTGCCAGCAGCCAAGAATCTAGTCGGAATGAGCAGTTCTTC.

This clonotype came up a few times. V gene TRBV18 combines with J gene TRBJ1-5; D is ambiguous. The CDR3 runs to 13 residues. V shed 4 bases and J shed 4 bases, with 8 bases lying between them. Germline V CDR1 and CDR2: KGHSH, LQKENI. CDR3 residues: CASSLSENQPQHF. The CDR3 nucleotides read TGTGCCAGCTCACTAAGCGAAAATCAGCCCCAGCATTTT.

This chain's CDR3 is CASSRSPSGGSQETQYF. In DNA, the CDR3 is TGCGCCAGCAGCAGGTCTCCTAGCGGGGGTTCGCAAGAGACCCAGTACTTC. The chain couples TRBV5-1 to TRBJ2-5; TRBD2 agrees at 10 bases. Trimming took 4 bases from V and 2 from J; bases not matched to a gene: 11. In germline, CDR1 is SGHRS, CDR2 YFSETQ. The CDR3 covers 17 residues.

This clonotype was seen at least ten times. V is TRBV19 and J is TRBJ2-2; 9 positions match TRBD2. CDR1 is LNHDA, CDR2 SQIVND, per germline (reference sequence). The CDR3 runs 15 residues. V shed 5 bases, J shed 4 bases, and the junction held 5 bases outside the gene matches. In DNA form, the CDR3 reads TGTGCCAGTAGTGCTAGCGGGGCCTTCACCGGGGAGCTGTTTTTT. It yields the protein CASSASGAFTGELFF.

This CDR3 is CASSERAGFTDTQYF. CDR3 coding DNA: TGTGCCAGCAGTGAACGGGCGGGGTTCACAGATACGCAGTATTTT. This chain uses TRBV2 with TRBJ2-3; D perhaps matches TRBD2 (6 bases). Germline-derived CDR1 and CDR2 are SNHLY and FYNNEI. This CDR3 comprises 15 residues. V was shortened by 2 bases and J by 2 bases, with 11 bases between the two germline ends.

This clonotype has ten or more counts. V and J are TRBV2 and TRBJ2-7, with a tentative D call TRBD1 (6 bases). Germline CDR1 and CDR2: SNHLY and FYNNEI. The ends were cut back, 9 bases at V and 2 bases at J, with 14 bases in the middle. This CDR3 contains 13 residues. This chain's CDR3 is CASSGTLAYEQYF. As DNA, the CDR3 is TGTGCCAGTTCCGGGACACTGGCCTACGAGCAGTACTTC.

This clonotype came up many times. This rearrangement joins TRBV6-1 to TRBJ2-5; D gene uncertain. The germline CDR1 and CDR2 sequences are MNHNS and SASEGT. The CDR3 has 15 amino acids. V was shortened by 0 bases and J by 4 bases, with 12 bases between the two germline ends. The CDR3 region is CASSEARLNRETQYF. The CDR3 region has the DNA TGTGCCAGCAGTGAAGCTCGACTGAACAGAGAGACCCAGTACTTC.

This clonotype appeared many times. J is TRBJ2-1 and V is TRBV20-1; D is possibly TRBD2 (7 bases). This CDR3 region has 15 residues. V was trimmed by 6 bases and J by 0 bases, leaving 15 bases between them. CDR1 and CDR2 (germline): DFQATT, SNEGSKA (reference sequence). The CDR3 loop reads CSAPGGGLSYNEQFF. The CDR3 nucleotides are TGCAGTGCGCCAGGCGGGGGCCTCTCCTACAATGAGCAGTTCTTC.

The sample holds a few counts of this clonotype. The chain has TRBV5-1 and TRBJ1-2; weak D call: TRBD1 (5 bases). The germline V gene encodes CDR1 SGHRS and CDR2 YFSETQ. This CDR3 has 14 amino acids. Trimming removed 4 bases at V and 3 bases at J, with 13 bases between. CDR3 in DNA: TGCGCCAGCAGCAGGGATGGAGGGGACTATGGCTACACCTTC. Its protein is CASSRDGGDYGYTF.

The sample holds a few counts of this clonotype. The chain couples TRBV20-1 to TRBJ1-2; D unresolved. The CDR3 is made up of 12 amino acids. Germline V gene lookup returns CDR1 DFQATT and CDR2 SNEGSKA (reference sequence). V lost 4 bases and J 6 bases, leaving 12 bases between the germline ends. DNA of the CDR3: TGCAGTGCTAAAGCCGCGCACGATGGCTACACCTTC. Amino acids: CSAKAAHDGYTF.

The rearrangement links TRBV28 to TRBJ1-6; TRBD1 aligns across 8 bases. V dropped 11 bases and J dropped 10; count of bases not matched to a gene: 7. This CDR3 region has 12 residues. CDR1 is MDHEN, CDR2 SYDVKM, per germline. CDR3 sequence reads: CAVRGLQSPLHF. The CDR3 DNA is TGTGCCGTCAGGGGGCTGCAATCACCCCTCCACTTT.

This clonotype has just a few counts. The chain has TRBV5-1 and TRBJ1-3; a weak D match, TRBD1 (5 bases). V was cut by 3 bases and J by 2 bases, with 9 bases left in between. CDR3 length: 14 amino acids. Germline V gene sequence: CDR1 SGHRS, CDR2 YFSETQ. The CDR3 DNA is TGCGCCAGCAGCTATGGGGGTACTGGAAACACCATATATTTT. The encoded protein is CASSYGGTGNTIYF. The whole variable domain, remainder taken from reference TRBV5-1 and TRBJ1-3, is KAGVTQTPRYLIKTRGQQVTLSCSPISGHRSVSWYQQTPGQGLQFLFEYFSETQRNKGNFPGRFSGRQFSNSRSEMNVSTLELGDSALYLCASSYGGTGNTIYFGEGSWLTVV.

This clonotype was picked up many times. The genes are TRBV20-1 and TRBJ1-6, with TRBD1 matching 7 bases. The CDR3 consists of 14 residues. Germline V gene data show CDR1 as DFQATT and CDR2 as SNEGSKA (reference sequence). The trim removed 1 base at V and 7 bases at J, leaving 4 bases unmatched. CDR3 sequence reads: CSARAGTENSPLHF. As DNA, the CDR3 is TGCAGTGCTAGAGCCGGGACAGAGAATTCACCCCTCCACTTT.

The chain is built from TRBV6-5 and TRBJ2-3, with 9 positions matching TRBD2. Germline V CDR1 and CDR2: MNHEY, SVGAGI. The CDR3 spans 14 residues. V trimming: 6 bases; J trimming: 6 bases; junction bases outside the gene matches: 7. This CDR3 is CASSYGTSFDTQYF. The DNA for the CDR3 is TGTGCCAGCAGCTATGGGACTAGCTTCGATACGCAGTATTTT.

The chain joins TRBV6-6 to TRBJ1-4, with a tentative D call TRBD1 (5 bases). Germline values: CDR1 MNHNY, CDR2 SVGAGI (reference sequence). CDR3 length equals 13 residues. Trimming took 7 bases from V and 7 from J, leaving 13 bases between them. CDR3 protein: CASTLTGGEKLFF. The CDR3 coding sequence is TGTGCCAGCACGCTCACGGGGGGTGAAAAACTGTTTTTT.

The sample holds a few counts of this clonotype. The chain joins TRBV20-1 to TRBJ2-1; D uncertain. V lost 7 bases and J lost 5, with 9 bases in between. CDR1 is DFQATT and CDR2 is SNEGSKA in the germline V gene (reference sequence). The CDR3 is 11 residues long. The CDR3 loop is CSVGNNNEQFF. DNA for the CDR3: TGCAGTGTAGGGAACAACAATGAGCAGTTCTTC.

This clonotype was recorded many times. The chain couples TRBV6-2 or TRBV6-3 to TRBJ2-3; D remains unclear. There are 13 residues in the CDR3. CDR1 is MNHEY, CDR2 SVGEGT, per germline. V lost 6 bases, J lost 5 bases, and 12 bases lay in between. The CDR3 loop reads CASSESPLDTQYF. The CDR3 DNA reads TGTGCCAGCAGCGAGTCCCCGCTAGATACGCAGTATTTT.

This clonotype was found many times. This chain connects TRBV20-1 to TRBJ2-3; TRBD2 matches at 9 bases. Germline V lookup: CDR1 DFQATT, CDR2 SNEGSKA (reference sequence). The CDR3 contains 17 residues. Trimming cost V 4 bases and J 4 bases; bases outside gene matches: 15. CDR3 sequence: CSATRGGGSGGSDTQYF. Here the CDR3 DNA reads TGCAGTGCTACCCGCGGGGGGGGTAGCGGGGGTTCAGATACGCAGTATTTT.

This clonotype was counted ten times or more. The V and J genes are TRBV6-6 and TRBJ1-4, with D perhaps TRBD1 (6 bases). This CDR3 comprises 15 residues. Germline CDR1 reads MNHNY; CDR2 reads SVGAGI (reference sequence). The V end lost 3 bases, the J end lost 2 bases, and 10 bases lay between the germline ends. The CDR3, as DNA: TGTGCCAGCAGTTATTACAGGGCGACTAATGAAAAACTGTTTTTT. Protein: CASSYYRATNEKLFF.

This clonotype was counted ten times or more. The chain has TRBV3-1 and TRBJ2-1, with TRBD2 matching over 9 bases. This CDR3 comprises 14 residues. Looked up from germline, CDR1 is LGHDT and CDR2 is YNNKEL (reference sequence). V gave up 8 bases and J gave up 3 bases; unmatched junction bases: 5. The DNA for the CDR3 is TGTGCCAGCCACCAGCGGGGGGACTACAATGAGCAGTTCTTC. Translating it yields CASHQRGDYNEQFF.

The genes are TRBV11-3 and TRBJ1-1, with 7 bases lining up with TRBD1. The J segment lost 2 bases and the V segment lost 5 bases, leaving 5 bases of the junction unmatched. This CDR3 is built from 14 residues. Germline assignment: CDR1 SGHNT and CDR2 YENEEA. The CDR3 reads CASSMGQSNTEAFF. The CDR3 DNA reads TGTGCCAGCAGCATGGGACAGAGTAACACTGAAGCTTTCTTT.